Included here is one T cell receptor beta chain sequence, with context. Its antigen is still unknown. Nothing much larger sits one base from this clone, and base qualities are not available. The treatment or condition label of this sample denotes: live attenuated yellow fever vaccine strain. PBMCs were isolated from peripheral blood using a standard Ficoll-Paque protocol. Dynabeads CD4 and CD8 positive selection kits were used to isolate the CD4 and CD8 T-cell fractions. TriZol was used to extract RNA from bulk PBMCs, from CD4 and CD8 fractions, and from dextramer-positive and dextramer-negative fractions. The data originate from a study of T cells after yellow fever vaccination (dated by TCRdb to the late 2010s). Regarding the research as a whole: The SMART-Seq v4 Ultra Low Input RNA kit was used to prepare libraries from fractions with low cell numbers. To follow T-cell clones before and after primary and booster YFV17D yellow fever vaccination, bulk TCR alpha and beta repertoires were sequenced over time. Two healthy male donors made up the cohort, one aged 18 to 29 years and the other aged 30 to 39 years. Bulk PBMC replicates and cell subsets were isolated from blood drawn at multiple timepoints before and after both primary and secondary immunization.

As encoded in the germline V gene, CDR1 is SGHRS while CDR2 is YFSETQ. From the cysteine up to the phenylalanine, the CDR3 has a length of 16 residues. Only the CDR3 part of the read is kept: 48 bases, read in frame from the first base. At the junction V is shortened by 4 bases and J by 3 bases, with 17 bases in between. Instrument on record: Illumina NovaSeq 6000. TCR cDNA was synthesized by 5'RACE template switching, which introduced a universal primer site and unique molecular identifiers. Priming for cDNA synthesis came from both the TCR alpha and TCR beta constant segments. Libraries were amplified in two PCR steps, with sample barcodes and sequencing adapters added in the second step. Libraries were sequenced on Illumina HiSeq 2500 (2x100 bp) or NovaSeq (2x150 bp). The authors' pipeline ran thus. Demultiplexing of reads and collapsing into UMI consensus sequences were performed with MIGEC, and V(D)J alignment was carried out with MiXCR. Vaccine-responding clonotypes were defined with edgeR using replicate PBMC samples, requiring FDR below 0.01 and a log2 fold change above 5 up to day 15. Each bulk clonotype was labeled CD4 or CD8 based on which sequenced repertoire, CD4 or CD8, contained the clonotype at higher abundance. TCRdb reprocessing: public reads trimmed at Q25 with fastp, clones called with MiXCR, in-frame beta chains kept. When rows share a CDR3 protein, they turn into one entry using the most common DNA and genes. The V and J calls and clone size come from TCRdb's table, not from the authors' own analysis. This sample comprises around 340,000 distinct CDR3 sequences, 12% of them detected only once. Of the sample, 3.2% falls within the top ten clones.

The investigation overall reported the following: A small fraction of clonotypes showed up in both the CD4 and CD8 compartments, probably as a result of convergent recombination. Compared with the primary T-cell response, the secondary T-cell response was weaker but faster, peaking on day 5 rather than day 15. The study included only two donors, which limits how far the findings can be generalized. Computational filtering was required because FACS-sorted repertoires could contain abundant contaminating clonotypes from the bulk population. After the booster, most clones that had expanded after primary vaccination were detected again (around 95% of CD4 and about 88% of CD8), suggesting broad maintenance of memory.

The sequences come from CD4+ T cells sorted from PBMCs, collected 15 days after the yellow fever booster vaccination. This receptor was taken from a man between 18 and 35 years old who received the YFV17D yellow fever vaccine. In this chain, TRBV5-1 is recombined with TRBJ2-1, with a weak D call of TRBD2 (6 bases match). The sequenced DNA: TGCGCCAGCAGCCACGGGGGTTTAGGCGACTACAATGAGCAGTTCTTC. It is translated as CASSHGGLGDYNEQFF. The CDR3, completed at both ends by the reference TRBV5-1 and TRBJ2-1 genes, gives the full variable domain KAGVTQTPRYLIKTRGQQVTLSCSPISGHRSVSWYQQTPGQGLQFLFEYFSETQRNKGNFPGRFSGRQFSNSRSEMNVSTLELGDSALYLCASSHGGLGDYNEQFFGPGTRLTVL.